This TCR beta chain emerged from a study of OX40 agonist ivuxolimab in advanced cancers. Study-level information: Ivuxolimab is an agonistic anti-OX40 (CD134) antibody, and patients were treated with it. Patients were dosed intravenously with ivuxolimab at 0.01 to 10 mg/kg every 2 weeks. The study's findings and limits: Expanded clones were, on average, more numerous in CD8+ T cells than in CD4+. The CD4+ and CD8+ T cells in the blood had expanded clonally by week 6 at 0.1 to 3.0 mg/kg.

TCRdb's table, derived via immunoSEQ multiplex PCR, lists solely in-frame clones and lacks some. This sample has over 50,000 clones; about 93% occur once, and the top ten carry approximately 25%. A word on this clone: What it binds is unknown.

V was cut by 4 bases and J by 4 bases, with 11 bases left in between. The germline V gene encodes CDR1 SNHLY and CDR2 FYNNEI. CDR3 length: 13 residues. This chain connects TRBV2 to TRBJ2-7; no clear D gene. This TCR came from an adult with an advanced solid tumor such as melanoma, head and neck, liver or kidney cancer. Sequenced material: CD4+ or CD8+ T cells sorted from blood, taken in a trial of the OX40 agonist ivuxolimab. The CDR3 region is CASSGPPSYEQYF. In DNA, the CDR3 is TGTGCCAGCAGTGGTCCCCCCTCATACGAGCAGTACTTC.